This T cell receptor beta chain was observed in a study of T-cell memory formation after mild COVID-19. Study outcomes and limitations: Contracting CD4+ clones sat mainly in CM and EM; CD8+ in EMRA.

This CDR3 comprises 16 residues. This clonotype was detected a few times. No antigen is known for it. TCRdb re-analysed the 5' RACE reads in MiXCR, keeping a single row per CDR3 protein. The data contain hundreds of thousands of distinct CDR3 sequences, roughly 20% of them singletons. Sequenced sample: PBMCs or a T cell subset sorted from them (not recorded which). The gene calls are TRBV21-1 and TRBJ2-1; the listed D gene, TRBD1, was not tested against the DNA. TRBV21-1 is designated a pseudogene. The receptor was derived from an adult woman who had mild COVID-19 (a few samples of this study predate the infection). Cell type and time point are not known. Here the CDR3 DNA reads TGTGCCAGCAGCAAAACGGTGGCGCGGGGGCTCAATGAGCAGTTCTTC. Protein: CASSKTVARGLNEQFF.